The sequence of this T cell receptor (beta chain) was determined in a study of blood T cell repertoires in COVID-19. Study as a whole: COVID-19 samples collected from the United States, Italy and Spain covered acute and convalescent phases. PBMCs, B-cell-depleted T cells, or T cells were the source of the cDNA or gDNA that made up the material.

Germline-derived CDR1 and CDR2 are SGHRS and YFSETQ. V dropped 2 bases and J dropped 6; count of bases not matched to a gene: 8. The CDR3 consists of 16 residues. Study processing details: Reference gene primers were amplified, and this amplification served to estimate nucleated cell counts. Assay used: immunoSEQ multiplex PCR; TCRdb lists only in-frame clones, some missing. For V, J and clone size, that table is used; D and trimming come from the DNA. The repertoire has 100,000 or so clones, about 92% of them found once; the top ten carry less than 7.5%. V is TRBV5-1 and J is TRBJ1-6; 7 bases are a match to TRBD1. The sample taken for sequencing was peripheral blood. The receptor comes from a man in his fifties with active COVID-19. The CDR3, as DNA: TGCGCCAGCAGCTTTACAGGGGATAGGAGTAATTCACCCCTCCACTTT. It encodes CASSFTGDRSNSPLHF. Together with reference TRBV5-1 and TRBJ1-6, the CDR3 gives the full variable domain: KAGVTQTPRYLIKTRGQQVTLSCSPISGHRSVSWYQQTPGQGLQFLFEYFSETQRNKGNFPGRFSGRQFSNSRSEMNVSTLELGDSALYLCASSFTGDRSNSPLHFGNGTRLTVT.